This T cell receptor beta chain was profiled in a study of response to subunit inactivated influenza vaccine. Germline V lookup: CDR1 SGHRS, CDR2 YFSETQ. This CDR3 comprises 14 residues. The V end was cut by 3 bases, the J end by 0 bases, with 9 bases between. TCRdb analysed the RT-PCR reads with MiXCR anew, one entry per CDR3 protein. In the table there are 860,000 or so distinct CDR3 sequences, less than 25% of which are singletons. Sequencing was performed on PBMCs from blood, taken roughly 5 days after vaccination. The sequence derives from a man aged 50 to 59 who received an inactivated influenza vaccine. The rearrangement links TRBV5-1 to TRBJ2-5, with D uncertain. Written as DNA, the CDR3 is TGCGCCAGCAGCTCCGGAAACTACCAAGAGACCCAGTACTTC. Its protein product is CASSSGNYQETQYF.